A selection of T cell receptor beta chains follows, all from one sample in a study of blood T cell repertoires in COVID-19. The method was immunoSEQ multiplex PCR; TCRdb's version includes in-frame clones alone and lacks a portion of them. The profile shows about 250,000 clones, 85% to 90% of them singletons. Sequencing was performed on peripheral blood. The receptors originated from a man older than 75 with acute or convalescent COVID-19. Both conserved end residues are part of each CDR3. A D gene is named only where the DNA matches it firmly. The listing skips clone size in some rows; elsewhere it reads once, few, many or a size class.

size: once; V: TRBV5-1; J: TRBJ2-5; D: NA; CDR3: CASSFTLVETQYF; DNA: TGCGCCAGCAGCTTTACTTTGGTCGAGACCCAGTACTTC
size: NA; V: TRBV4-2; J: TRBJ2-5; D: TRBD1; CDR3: CASSQNSGTGQETQYF; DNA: TGTGCCAGCAGTCAAAACTCCGGGACAGGCCAAGAGACCCAGTACTTC
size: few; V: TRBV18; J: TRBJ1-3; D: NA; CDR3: CASSRGQGKVSGNTIYF; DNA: TGTGCCAGCTCACGCGGACAAGGCAAGGTTTCTGGAAACACCATATATTTT
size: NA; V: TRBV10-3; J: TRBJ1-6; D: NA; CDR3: CAIRAQVGSPLHF; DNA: TGTGCCATCAGGGCCCAGGTGGGTTCACCCCTCCACTTT
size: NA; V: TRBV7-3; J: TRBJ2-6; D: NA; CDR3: CASSRQSSGANVLTF; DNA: TGTGCCAGCAGCAGACAGAGCTCTGGGGCCAACGTCCTGACTTTC
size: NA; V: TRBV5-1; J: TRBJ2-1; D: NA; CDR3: CASSLVAGTSYNEQFF; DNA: TGCGCCAGCAGCTTGGTCGCCGGGACAAGTTACAATGAGCAGTTCTTC
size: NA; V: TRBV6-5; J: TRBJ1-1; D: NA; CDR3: CASTGNAQTEAFF; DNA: TGTGCCAGCACCGGTAACGCCCAAACTGAAGCTTTCTTT
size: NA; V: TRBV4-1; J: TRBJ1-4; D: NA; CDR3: CASSRGGGNEKLFF; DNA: TGCGCCAGCAGCCGTGGGGGCGGAAATGAAAAACTGTTTTTT
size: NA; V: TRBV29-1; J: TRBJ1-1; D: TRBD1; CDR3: CSVLGTGNTEAFF; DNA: TGCAGCGTCCTCGGGACAGGGAACACTGAAGCTTTCTTT
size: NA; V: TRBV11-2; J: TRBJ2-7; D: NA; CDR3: CASSLTDSGNSAYEQYF; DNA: TGTGCCAGCAGCTTAACAGATTCAGGGAACAGCGCCTACGAGCAGTACTTC
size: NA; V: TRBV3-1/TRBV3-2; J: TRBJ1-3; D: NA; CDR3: CASSMGTYSGNTIYF; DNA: TGTGCCAGCAGCATGGGCACCTACTCTGGAAACACCATATATTTT
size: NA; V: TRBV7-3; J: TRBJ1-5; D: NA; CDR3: CASSSQGGQPQHF; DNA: TGTGCCAGCAGCTCTCAGGGAGGGCAGCCCCAGCATTTT
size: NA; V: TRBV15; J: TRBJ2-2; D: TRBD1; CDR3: CATSMDRGVGELFF; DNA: TGTGCCACCAGCATGGACAGGGGGGTCGGGGAGCTGTTTTTT
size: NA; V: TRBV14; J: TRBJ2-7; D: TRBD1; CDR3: CASSFNHRGAYEQYF; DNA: TGTGCCAGCAGCTTCAACCACAGGGGAGCCTACGAGCAGTACTTC
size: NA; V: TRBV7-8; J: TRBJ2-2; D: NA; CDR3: CASSLRGRPNTGELFF; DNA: TGTGCCAGCAGCTTACGTGGGAGGCCGAACACCGGGGAGCTGTTTTTT
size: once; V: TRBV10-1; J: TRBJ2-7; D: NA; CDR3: CASRRRGKPYEQYF; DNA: TGCGCCAGCCGAAGGAGGGGAAAGCCCTACGAGCAGTACTTC
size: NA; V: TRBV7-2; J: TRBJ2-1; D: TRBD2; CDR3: CASSLQRGGYNEQFF; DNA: TGTGCCAGCAGCTTACAGCGGGGGGGATACAATGAGCAGTTCTTC
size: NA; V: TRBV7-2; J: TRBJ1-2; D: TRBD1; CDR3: CASSAVGQNYGYTF; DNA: TGTGCCAGCAGCGCCGTGGGACAGAACTATGGCTACACCTTC
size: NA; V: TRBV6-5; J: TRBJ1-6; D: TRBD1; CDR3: CASSSGGSPLHF; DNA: TGTGCCAGCAGTTCAGGGGGCTCACCCCTCCACTTT
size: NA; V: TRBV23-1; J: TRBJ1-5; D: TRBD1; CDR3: CASSPTGTAMLQPQHF; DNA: TGCGCCAGCAGTCCCACCGGGACAGCGATGTTACAGCCCCAGCATTTT
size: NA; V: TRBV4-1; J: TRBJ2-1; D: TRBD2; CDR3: CASSQEAGGSSEQFF; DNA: TGCGCCAGCAGCCAAGAGGCGGGGGGGTCGAGTGAGCAGTTCTTC
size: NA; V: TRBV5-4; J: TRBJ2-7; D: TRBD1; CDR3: CASSTGQGAFYEQYF; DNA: TGTGCCAGCAGCACGGGACAGGGGGCCTTTTACGAGCAGTACTTC
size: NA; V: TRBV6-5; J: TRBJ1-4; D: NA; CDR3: CAGKETGTNEKLFF; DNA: TGTGCCGGAAAAGAAACAGGGACTAATGAAAAACTGTTTTTT
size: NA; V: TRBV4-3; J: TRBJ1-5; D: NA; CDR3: CASSQDGQDSNQPQHF; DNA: TGCGCCAGCAGCCAAGATGGACAAGATAGCAATCAGCCCCAGCATTTT
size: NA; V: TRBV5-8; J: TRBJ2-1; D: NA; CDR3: CASSLGRGGYNEQFF; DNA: TGTGCCAGCAGCTTGGGGAGGGGTGGCTACAATGAGCAGTTCTTC
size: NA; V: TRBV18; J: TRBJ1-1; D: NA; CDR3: CASSPNRLNTEAFF; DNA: TGTGCCAGCTCACCGAACAGGTTGAACACTGAAGCTTTCTTT
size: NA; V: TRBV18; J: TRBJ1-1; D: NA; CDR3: CASSPRQGDLAFF; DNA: TGTGCCAGCTCACCACGTCAGGGCGATCTAGCTTTCTTT
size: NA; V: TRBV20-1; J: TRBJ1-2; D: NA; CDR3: CSASVNYGYTF; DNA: TGCAGTGCTAGCGTTAACTATGGCTACACCTTC
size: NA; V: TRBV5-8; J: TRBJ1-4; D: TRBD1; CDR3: CASSLGLGQGAANEKLFF; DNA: TGTGCCAGCAGCTTGGGTTTGGGACAGGGGGCTGCTAATGAAAAACTGTTTTTT
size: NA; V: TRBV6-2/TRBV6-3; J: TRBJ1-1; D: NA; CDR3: CASSFPPQGNTEAFF; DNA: TGTGCCAGCAGCTTTCCCCCTCAGGGTAACACTGAAGCTTTCTTT
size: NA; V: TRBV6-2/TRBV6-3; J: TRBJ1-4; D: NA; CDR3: CASSYHTPGTNEKLFF; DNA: TGTGCCAGCAGTTATCATACCCCCGGAACTAATGAAAAACTGTTTTTT
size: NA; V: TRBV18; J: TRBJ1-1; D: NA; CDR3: CASSPRQAMNTEAFF; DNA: TGTGCCAGCTCACCTCGACAGGCCATGAACACTGAAGCTTTCTTT
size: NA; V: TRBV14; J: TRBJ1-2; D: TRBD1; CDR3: CASSPAHRGSGYTF; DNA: TGTGCCAGCAGCCCAGCCCACAGGGGAAGTGGCTACACCTTC
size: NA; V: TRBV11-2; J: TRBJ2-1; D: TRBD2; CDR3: CASSWSGGSNEQFF; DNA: TGTGCCAGCAGCTGGAGCGGGGGATCTAATGAGCAGTTCTTC
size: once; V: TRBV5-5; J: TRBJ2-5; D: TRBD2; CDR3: CASSLARASGIQETQYF; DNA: TGTGCCAGCAGCTTGGCCAGGGCTAGCGGGATTCAAGAGACCCAGTACTTC
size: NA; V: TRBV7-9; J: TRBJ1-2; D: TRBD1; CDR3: CASSLTGGASYNYGYTF; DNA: TGTGCCAGCAGCCTGACAGGGGGCGCATCGTACAACTATGGCTACACCTTC
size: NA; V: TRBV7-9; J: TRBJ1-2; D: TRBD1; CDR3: CASSPDRVGGYTF; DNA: TGTGCCAGCAGCCCGGACAGGGTTGGTGGCTACACCTTC
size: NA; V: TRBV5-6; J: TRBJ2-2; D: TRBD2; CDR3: CASSLEVAGARLGGELFF; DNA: TGTGCCAGCAGCTTGGAAGTTGCGGGAGCACGACTGGGCGGGGAGCTGTTTTTT
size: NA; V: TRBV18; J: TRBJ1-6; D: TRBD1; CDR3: CASSLDRLNSPLHF; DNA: TGTGCCAGCTCACTGGACAGGCTTAATTCACCCCTCCACTTT
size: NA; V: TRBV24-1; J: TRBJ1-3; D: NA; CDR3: CATSDCRGGNTIYF; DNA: TGTGCCACCAGTGATTGTAGGGGGGGAAACACCATATATTTT
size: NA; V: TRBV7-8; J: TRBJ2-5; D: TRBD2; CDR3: CASSYRWEGETQYF; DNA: TGTGCCAGCAGCTATAGATGGGAGGGAGAGACCCAGTACTTC
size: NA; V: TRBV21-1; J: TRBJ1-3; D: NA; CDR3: CASFFWAGIGSTGNTIYF; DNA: TGTGCCAGCTTCTTCTGGGCGGGGATCGGCTCGACTGGAAACACCATATATTTT
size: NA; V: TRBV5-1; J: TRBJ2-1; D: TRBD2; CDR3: CASSLTSGSRKQFF; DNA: TGCGCCAGCAGCTTAACTAGCGGGAGTCGGAAGCAGTTCTTC
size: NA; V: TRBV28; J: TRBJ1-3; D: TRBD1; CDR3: CASSTPGTGFISGNTIYF; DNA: TGTGCCAGCAGTACCCCCGGGACAGGCTTCATCTCTGGAAACACCATATATTTT
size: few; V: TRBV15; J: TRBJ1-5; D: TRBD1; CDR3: CATSTLQGGSRNHQPQHF; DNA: TGTGCCACCAGCACCCTCCAGGGGGGCAGCCGTAACCATCAGCCCCAGCATTTT
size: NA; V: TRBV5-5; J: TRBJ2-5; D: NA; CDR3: CASSSIVSGGLGETQYF; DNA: TGTGCCAGCAGCTCGATAGTTTCCGGGGGGCTAGGGGAGACCCAGTACTTC
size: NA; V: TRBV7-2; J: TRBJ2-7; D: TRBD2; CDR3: CASSPGLAVSYEQYF; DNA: TGTGCCAGCAGCCCGGGACTAGCGGTCTCCTACGAGCAGTACTTC
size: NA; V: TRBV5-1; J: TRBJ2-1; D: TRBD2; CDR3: CASTVAGNNEQFF; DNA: TGCGCCAGCACCGTAGCGGGGAACAATGAGCAGTTCTTC
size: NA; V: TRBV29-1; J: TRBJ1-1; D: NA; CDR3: CSVEDGVGRAFF; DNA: TGCAGCGTTGAAGATGGTGTGGGGAGGGCTTTCTTT
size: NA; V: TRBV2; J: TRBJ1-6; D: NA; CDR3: CASGGDGNSPLHF; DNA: TGTGCCAGCGGCGGGGACGGCAATTCACCCCTCCACTTT
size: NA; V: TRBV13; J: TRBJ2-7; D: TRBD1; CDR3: CASSYSGTAKSEHF; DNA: TGTGCCAGCAGTTACTCCGGGACAGCGAAAAGTGAGCACTTC
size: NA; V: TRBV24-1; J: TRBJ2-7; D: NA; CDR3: CATGHRDEQYF; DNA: TGTGCCACTGGCCACAGGGACGAGCAGTACTTC
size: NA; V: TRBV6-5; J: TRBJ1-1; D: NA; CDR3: CASSSSYRYTEAFF; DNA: TGTGCCAGCAGTTCGTCCTACCGCTACACTGAAGCTTTCTTT
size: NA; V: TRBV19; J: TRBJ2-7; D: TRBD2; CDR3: CASSLGGRAHEQYF; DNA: TGTGCCAGTAGTCTGGGCGGGAGGGCCCACGAGCAGTACTTC
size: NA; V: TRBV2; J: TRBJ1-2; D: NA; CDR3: CASRGDTWDYGYTF; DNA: TGTGCCAGCAGGGGGGACACTTGGGACTATGGCTACACCTTC
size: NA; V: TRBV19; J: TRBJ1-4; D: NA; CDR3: CASGARREIGKLFF; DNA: TGTGCCAGTGGGGCCCGTAGGGAAATCGGAAAACTGTTTTTT
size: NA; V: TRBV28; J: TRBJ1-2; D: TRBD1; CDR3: CASSFGTGNYGYTF; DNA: TGTGCCAGCAGTTTTGGGACAGGGAACTATGGCTACACCTTC
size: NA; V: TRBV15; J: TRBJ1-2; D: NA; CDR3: CATSRDASGVYGYTF; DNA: TGTGCCACCAGCAGAGATGCCTCGGGGGTTTATGGCTACACCTTC
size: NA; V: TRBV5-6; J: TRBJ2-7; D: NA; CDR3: CASSLTGLMRTYEQYF; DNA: TGTGCCAGCAGCTTGACAGGGTTGATGCGAACCTACGAGCAGTACTTC